This TCR beta chain was profiled in a study of cytomegalovirus exposure and HLA in healthy donors. PCR employed 60 Vbeta and 13 Jbeta primers. The protocol was immunoSEQ multiplex PCR, while the TCRdb copy is restricted to in-frame clones and leaves out a portion. Of about 160,000 clones listed, more than 70% are singletons. The clonotype comes from a woman between 45 and 60 years old in good health and CMV-seropositive. The source material was PBMCs.

The CDR3 DNA reads TGTGCCAGCAGTTTATACGGCTCTGGAAACACCATATATTTT. Its protein product is CASSLYGSGNTIYF. This sequence joins TRBV28 and TRBJ1-3; no firm D call. In germline, CDR1 is MDHEN, CDR2 SYDVKM. The CDR3 totals 14 residues. The germline V and J ends were trimmed by 1 base and 0 bases, with 4 bases remaining between them.